This T cell receptor beta chain originates from a study of regulatory T cells in long-lasting Graves disease. Looking at the study overall: The criterion for persistent Graves' disease was over 5 years of antithyroid drugs with positive TSH receptor antibodies.

The sample holds a few counts of this clonotype. Antigen unknown. Study-wide findings and caveats: Favored usage of TRBV28, TRBJ1-2 and TRBJ2-5 was recorded in persistent disease.

Germline-derived CDR1 and CDR2 are MNHNS and SASEGT. The CDR3 has 15 amino acids. J was trimmed by 0 bases and V by 6 bases; bases with no gene match: 8. TCR beta libraries were built with iRepertoire HTBI primers and Arm-PCR of CDR3 regions. Using its own MiXCR run on the multiplex PCR reads, TCRdb lists one record per CDR3 protein. The sample includes 300,000 to 350,000 distinct CDR3 sequences, about 20% of them seen just once. Time point noted: persistent/refractory GD, antithyroid drugs over 5 years with positive TRAb. Construction of the TCR library relied on RNA isolated from PBMCs. This TCR came from a female donor with Graves disease. Sequencing used peripheral blood mononuclear cells (PBMCs), obtained when the disease was refractory, from a patient treated with antithyroid drugs. The chain joins TRBV6-1 to TRBJ2-7; 7 bases map to TRBD1. The chain's CDR3 is CASRSQGFGSYEQYF. In nucleotides, the CDR3 is TGTGCCAGCAGGTCACAGGGGTTTGGCTCCTACGAGCAGTACTTC.